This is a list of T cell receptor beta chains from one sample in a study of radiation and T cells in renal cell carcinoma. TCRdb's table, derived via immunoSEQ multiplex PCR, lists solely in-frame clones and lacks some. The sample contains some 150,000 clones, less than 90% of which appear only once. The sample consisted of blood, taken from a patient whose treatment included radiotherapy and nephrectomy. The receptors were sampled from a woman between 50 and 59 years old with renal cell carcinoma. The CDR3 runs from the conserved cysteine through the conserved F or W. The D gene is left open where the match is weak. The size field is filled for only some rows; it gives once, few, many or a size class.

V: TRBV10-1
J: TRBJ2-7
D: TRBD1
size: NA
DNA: TGCGCCAGCAGTGAGTCCCGGGACAGGTACGAGCAGTACTTC
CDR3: CASSESRDRYEQYF

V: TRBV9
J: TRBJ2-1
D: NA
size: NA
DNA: TGTGCCAGCAGCGTAGTGGGAGGGGGCTACAATGAGCAGTTCTTC
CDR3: CASSVVGGGYNEQFF

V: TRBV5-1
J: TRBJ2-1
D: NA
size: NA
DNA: TGCGCCAGCAGCCAGGACAGCTTCGACTACAATGAGCAGTTCTTC
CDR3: CASSQDSFDYNEQFF

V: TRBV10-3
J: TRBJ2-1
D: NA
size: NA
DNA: TGTGCCATCAGTGAAGACAGGACCTACAATGAGCAGTTCTTC
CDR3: CAISEDRTYNEQFF

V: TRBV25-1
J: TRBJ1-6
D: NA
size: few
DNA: TGTGCCAGCAGTGAAGTCCTTAGAAATTCACCCCTCCACTTT
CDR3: CASSEVLRNSPLHF

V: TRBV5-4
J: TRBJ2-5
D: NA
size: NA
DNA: TGTGCCAGCACCCCGGGGGCTGCGGAGACCCAGTACTTC
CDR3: CASTPGAAETQYF

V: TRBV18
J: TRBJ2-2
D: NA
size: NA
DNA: TGTGCCAGCGTACCCGGAGGTACCGGGGAGCTGTTTTTT
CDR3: CASVPGGTGELFF

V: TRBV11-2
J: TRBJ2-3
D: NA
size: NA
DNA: TGTGCCAGCAGCTTATTTCGACAGGATAGCACAGATACGCAGTATTTT
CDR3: CASSLFRQDSTDTQYF

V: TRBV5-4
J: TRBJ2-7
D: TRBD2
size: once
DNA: TGTGCCAGCAGCCCGACGGGAGGGACAACCTCCTACGAGCAGTACTTC
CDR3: CASSPTGGTTSYEQYF

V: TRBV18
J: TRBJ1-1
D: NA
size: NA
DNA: TGTGCCAGCTCACCAGGGGGGCCCGTCACTGAAGCTTTCTTT
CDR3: CASSPGGPVTEAFF

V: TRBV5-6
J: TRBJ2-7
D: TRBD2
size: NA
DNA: TGTGCCAGCAGTGCGTGGGGACTAGCGGGAGGCGGCGTCGAGCAGTACTTC
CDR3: CASSAWGLAGGGVEQYF